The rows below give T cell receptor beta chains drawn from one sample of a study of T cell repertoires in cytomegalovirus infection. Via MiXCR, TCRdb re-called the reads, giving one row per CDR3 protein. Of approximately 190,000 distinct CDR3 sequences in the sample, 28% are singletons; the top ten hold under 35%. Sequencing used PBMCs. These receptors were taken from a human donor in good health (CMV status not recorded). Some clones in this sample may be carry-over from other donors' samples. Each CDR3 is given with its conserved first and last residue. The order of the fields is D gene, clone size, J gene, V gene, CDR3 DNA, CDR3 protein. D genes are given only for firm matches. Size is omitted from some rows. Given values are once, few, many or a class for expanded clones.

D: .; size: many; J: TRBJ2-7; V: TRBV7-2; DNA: TGTGCCAGCAGGGGGGGGGGCAGTCAGTACGAGCAGTACTTC; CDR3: CASRGGGSQYEQYF
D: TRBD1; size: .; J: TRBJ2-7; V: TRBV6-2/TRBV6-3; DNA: TGTGCCAGCAGGCACCACTCCCAGGGCAGGGGGCGTAACGAGCAGTACTTC; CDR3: CASRHHSQGRGRNEQYF
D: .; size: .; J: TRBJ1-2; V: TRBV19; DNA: TGTGCCAGTAGTGGCAGGGAGGATGGCTACACCTTC; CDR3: CASSGREDGYTF
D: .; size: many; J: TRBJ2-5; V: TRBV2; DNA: TGTGCCAGCAGTGAAGCGCGAGAGACCCAGTACTTC; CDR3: CASSEARETQYF
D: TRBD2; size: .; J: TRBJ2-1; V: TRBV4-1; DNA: TGCGCCAGCAGCCAAGCTTTGGGGGGGAGCTCCTACAATGAGCAGTTCTTC; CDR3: CASSQALGGSSYNEQFF
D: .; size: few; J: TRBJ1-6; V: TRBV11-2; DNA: TGTGCCAGCAGCTTCGGAGGGGCACATTCACCCCTCCACTTT; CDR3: CASSFGGAHSPLHF
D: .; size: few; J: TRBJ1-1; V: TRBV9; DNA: TGTGCCAGCAGCGCTCCGGGGCGTTCGGACACTGAAGCTTTCTTT; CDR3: CASSAPGRSDTEAFF
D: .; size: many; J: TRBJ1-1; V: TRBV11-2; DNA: TGTGCCAGCAGCTTAGATTGGGCCGAAAATGAAGCTTTCTTT; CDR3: CASSLDWAENEAFF
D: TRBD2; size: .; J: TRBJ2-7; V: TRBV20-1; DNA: TGCAGTGCCCCGAAAAGCGGGGGTAACTCCTACGAGCAGTACTTC; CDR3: CSAPKSGGNSYEQYF
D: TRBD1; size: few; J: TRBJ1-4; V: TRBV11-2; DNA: TGTGCCAGCAGCTTCGGACAGGTCGCAACTAATGAAAAACTGTTTTTT; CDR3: CASSFGQVATNEKLFF
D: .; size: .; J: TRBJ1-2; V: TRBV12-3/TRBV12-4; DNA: TGTGCCAGCAGTTTAGGCGGCGCCAGCTATGGCTACACCTTC; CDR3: CASSLGGASYGYTF
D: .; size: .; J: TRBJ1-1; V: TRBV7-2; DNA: TGTGCCAGCAGCTTAGATCCGGGGCGGGACACTGAAGCTTTCTTT; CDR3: CASSLDPGRDTEAFF
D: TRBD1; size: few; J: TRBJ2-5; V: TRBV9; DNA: TGTGCCAGCAGCGCCCGGGACAGGGCATCTCAAGAGACCCAGTACTTC; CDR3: CASSARDRASQETQYF
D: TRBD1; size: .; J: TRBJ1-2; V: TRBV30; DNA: TGTGCCTGGATGGAGGGGGCTGCTAGCTACACCTTC; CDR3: CAWMEGAASYTF
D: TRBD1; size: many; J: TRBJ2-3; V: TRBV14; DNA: TGTGCCAGCAGCCAAGATAGGGGGCCGACAGGGAGATTTGCAGATACGCAGTATTTT; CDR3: CASSQDRGPTGRFADTQYF
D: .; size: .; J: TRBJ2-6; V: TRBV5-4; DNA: TGTGCCAGCAGCTGTACTGATACTGGGGCCAACGTCCTGACTTTC; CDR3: CASSCTDTGANVLTF
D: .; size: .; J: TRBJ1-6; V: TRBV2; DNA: TGTGCCAGCAAGTCCGGAACCGCAAATTCACCCCTCCACTTT; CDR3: CASKSGTANSPLHF
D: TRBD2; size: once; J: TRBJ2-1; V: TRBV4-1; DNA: TGCGCCAGCAGCCCATCTCTAGCGGGGGGCGGGCAGTTCTTC; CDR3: CASSPSLAGGGQFF
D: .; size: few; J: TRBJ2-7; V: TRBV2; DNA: TGTGCCAGCAGTGAACCCTACGAGCAGTACTTC; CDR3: CASSEPYEQYF
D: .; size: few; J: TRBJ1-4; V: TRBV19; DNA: TGTGCCAGTAGTCTCACGATCGGCGTGAGTGAAAAACTGTTTTTT; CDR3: CASSLTIGVSEKLFF
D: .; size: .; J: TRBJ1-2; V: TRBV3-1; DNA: TGTGCCAGCAGCCAAGGAGTGGGGGATGTCTATGGCTACACCTTC; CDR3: CASSQGVGDVYGYTF
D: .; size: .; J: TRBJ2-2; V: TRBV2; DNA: TGTGCCAGCAGTGAAAGCCTCTTGACAGCCTCCGGGGAGCTGTTTTTT; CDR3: CASSESLLTASGELFF
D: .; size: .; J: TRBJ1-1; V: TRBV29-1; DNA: TGCAGCGTAGACGACAGGAGGGGCACTGAAGCTTTCTTT; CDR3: CSVDDRRGTEAFF
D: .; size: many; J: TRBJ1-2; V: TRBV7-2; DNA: TGTGCCAGCAGCAAAGAGGGCTATGGCTACACCTTC; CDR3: CASSKEGYGYTF
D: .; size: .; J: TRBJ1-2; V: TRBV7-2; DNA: TGTGCCAGCAGCTTAGGCGATGGGGATGGCTACACCTTC; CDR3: CASSLGDGDGYTF
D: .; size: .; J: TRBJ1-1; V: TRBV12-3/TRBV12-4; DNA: TGTGCCAGCAGTTTAGAGGGGGGCGGCCGCGCTGAAGCTTTCTTT; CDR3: CASSLEGGGRAEAFF
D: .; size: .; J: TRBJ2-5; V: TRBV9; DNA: TGTGCCAGCAGCGTAGGTCTGGAAGAGACCCAGTACTTC; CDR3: CASSVGLEETQYF
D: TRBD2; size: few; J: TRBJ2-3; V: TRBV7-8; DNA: TGTGCCAGCAGCTCCCCCCATCTAGCGGGGAAGGCAGATACGCAGTATTTT; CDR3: CASSSPHLAGKADTQYF
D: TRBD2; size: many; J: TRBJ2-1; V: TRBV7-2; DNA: TGTGCCAGCAGCTCACCAGGGACTAGCGGGGCACACAATGAGCAGTTCTTC; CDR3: CASSSPGTSGAHNEQFF
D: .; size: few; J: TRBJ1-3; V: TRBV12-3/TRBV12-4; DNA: TGTGCCAGCAGTCCCCTGGGGACTTTCTCTGGAAACACCATATATTTT; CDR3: CASSPLGTFSGNTIYF
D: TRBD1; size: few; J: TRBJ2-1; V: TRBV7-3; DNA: TGTGCCAGCAGCCAGTCCCGGACAGGGTACAGTGAGCAGTTCTTC; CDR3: CASSQSRTGYSEQFF
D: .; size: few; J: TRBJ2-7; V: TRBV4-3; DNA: TGCGCCAGCAGCCAAGGGTCGGGTCCCCTCGGCGAGCAGTACTTC; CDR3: CASSQGSGPLGEQYF
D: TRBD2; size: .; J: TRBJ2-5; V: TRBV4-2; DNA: TGTGCCAGCAGCCACGGACTAGCGGGGGATGAGACCCAGTACTTC; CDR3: CASSHGLAGDETQYF
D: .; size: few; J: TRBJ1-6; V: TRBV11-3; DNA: TGTGCCAGCAGCTTAGATCAAACTTCACCCCTCCACTTT; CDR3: CASSLDQTSPLHF
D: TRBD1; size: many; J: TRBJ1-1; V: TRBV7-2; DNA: TGTGCCAGCAGCCCCCAGGGGCAGGGGGTATCTGAAGCTTTCTTT; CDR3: CASSPQGQGVSEAFF
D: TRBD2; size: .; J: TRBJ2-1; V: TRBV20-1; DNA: TGCAGTGCTAGAGGGACTAGCGGGGGCAATGAGCAGTTCTTC; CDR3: CSARGTSGGNEQFF
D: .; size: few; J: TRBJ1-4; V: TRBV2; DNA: TGTGCCAGCAGGCCTGCCCCGTTAGTTGCCAATGAAAAACTGTTTTTT; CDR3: CASRPAPLVANEKLFF
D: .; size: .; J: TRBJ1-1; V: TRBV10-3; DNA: TGTGCCATCAGGAGACAGAACACTGAAGCTTTCTTT; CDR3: CAIRRQNTEAFF
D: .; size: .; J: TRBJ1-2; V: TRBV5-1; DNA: TGCGCCAGCAGCGTGGAACGGTCCGTTGGCTACACCTTC; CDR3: CASSVERSVGYTF
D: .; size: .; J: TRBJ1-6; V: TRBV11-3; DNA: TGTGCCAGCAAGGGAGAAGGGGATTCACCCCTCCACTTT; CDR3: CASKGEGDSPLHF
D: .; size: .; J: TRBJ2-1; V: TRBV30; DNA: TGTGCCTGGACTAGCGCTTACAATGAGCAGTTCTTC; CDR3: CAWTSAYNEQFF
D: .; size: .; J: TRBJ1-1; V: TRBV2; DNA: TGTGCCAGCAGTGAACGGGGCACTGAAGCTTTCTTT; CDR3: CASSERGTEAFF
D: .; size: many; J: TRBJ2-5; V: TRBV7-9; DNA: TGTGCCAGCAGCAGCATTGACCAGACCCAGTACTTC; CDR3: CASSSIDQTQYF
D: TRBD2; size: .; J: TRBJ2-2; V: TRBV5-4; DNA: TGTGCCACTCCGGCCGGGGGGAGGACCGGGGAGCTGTTTTTT; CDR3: CATPAGGRTGELFF